These T cell receptor beta chains were read from a single sample in a study of blood T cell repertoires in COVID-19. Measured with immunoSEQ multiplex PCR; TCRdb has only the in-frame clones, and not every one. Of approximately 65,000 clones listed, roughly 85% are singletons. Sequences were obtained from peripheral blood. These receptors were obtained from a human donor in a cohort sampled during active COVID-19. Each CDR3 is given with its conserved first and last residue. The D gene is left open where the match is weak. Part of the rows lack a size; the others show once, few, many or a class for expanded clones.

j_call | clone_size | v_call | d_call | cdr3_nt | cdr3_aa
TRBJ2-7 | - | TRBV24-1 | - | TGTGCCACCAGTGATCCCGCAGGCAGAACGCCGTACGAGCAGTACTTC | CATSDPAGRTPYEQYF
TRBJ2-7 | once | TRBV23-1 | - | TGCGCCAGCAGTCATGTACACAGGGCAATTGACACCTACGAGCAGTACTTC | CASSHVHRAIDTYEQYF
TRBJ2-7 | - | TRBV12-3/TRBV12-4 | TRBD1 | TGTGCCAGCAGTCGGGACAGGGTTGGCGAGCAGTACTTC | CASSRDRVGEQYF
TRBJ2-1 | - | TRBV4-1 | TRBD1 | TGCGCCAGCAGACGCGTTGGGGACAGGGCCTACAATGAGCAGTTCTTC | CASRRVGDRAYNEQFF
TRBJ2-5 | - | TRBV5-4 | TRBD2 | TGTGCCAGCAGCTCGTCTAGCGGACACCAAGAGACCCAGTACTTC | CASSSSSGHQETQYF
TRBJ1-6 | - | TRBV5-6 | TRBD1 | TGTGCCAGCAGCTTGGCCCACAGGGGAAGTTCACCCCTCCACTTT | CASSLAHRGSSPLHF
TRBJ1-2 | - | TRBV7-9 | TRBD1 | TGTGCCAGCAGCCCCCGACAGGGGGGGATATATGGCTACACCTTC | CASSPRQGGIYGYTF
TRBJ2-7 | - | TRBV7-2 | TRBD1 | TGTGCCAGCACCCGGGACAGACCCTACGAGCAGTACTTC | CASTRDRPYEQYF
TRBJ1-4 | - | TRBV7-2 | TRBD1 | TGTGCCAGCAGCCGCCGACAGGGCGGAACTAATGAAAAACTGTTTTTT | CASSRRQGGTNEKLFF
TRBJ2-5 | - | TRBV7-2 | TRBD1 | TGTGCCAGCAGCAACGACAGGGGATATGAGACCCAGTACTTC | CASSNDRGYETQYF
TRBJ2-1 | once | TRBV7-3 | TRBD1 | TGTGCCAGCAGCGTACAGGGGGCCTGGAACAATGAGCAGTTCTTC | CASSVQGAWNNEQFF
TRBJ2-7 | - | TRBV27 | TRBD2 | TGTGCCAGCAAGGGCGGGAGCTCCTACGAGCAGTACTTC | CASKGGSSYEQYF
TRBJ2-5 | - | TRBV19 | TRBD1 | TGTGCCAGTAGTATAGTCGGGACAGGGGGCGAGACCCAGTACTTC | CASSIVGTGGETQYF
TRBJ2-1 | - | TRBV6-1 | TRBD2 | TGTGCCAGCAGTGAATCAAAGGGACTAGTCTACAATGAGCAGTTCTTC | CASSESKGLVYNEQFF
TRBJ1-3 | - | TRBV5-6 | - | TGTGCCAGCTCTCGAGCCGGGGTCTACTCTGGAAACACCATATATTTT | CASSRAGVYSGNTIYF
TRBJ1-1 | - | TRBV4-1 | - | TGCGCCAGCAGCCACCAGGGTCCTGAAGCTTTCTTT | CASSHQGPEAFF
TRBJ1-1 | - | TRBV11-3 | TRBD1 | TGTGCCAGCAGCCTGTCGGGACAGGCGAACACTGAAGCTTTCTTT | CASSLSGQANTEAFF
TRBJ1-1 | - | TRBV5-5 | TRBD1 | TGTGCCAGCAGCTTGCGGACAGGGAACACTGAAGCTTTCTTT | CASSLRTGNTEAFF
TRBJ2-7 | - | TRBV18 | - | TGTGCCAGCTCACGGATACAGCTCTACGAGCAGTACTTC | CASSRIQLYEQYF
TRBJ1-4 | - | TRBV6-5 | - | TGTGCCAGCAGTTACTCGGCGGGGTTTAATGAAAAACTGTTTTTT | CASSYSAGFNEKLFF
TRBJ2-7 | - | TRBV19 | TRBD2 | TGTGCCAGTAGCCCTGAAAGGACTAGCGTGAACTACGAGCAGTACTTC | CASSPERTSVNYEQYF
TRBJ1-1 | - | TRBV19 | - | TGTGCCAGTAGTGCCCCCGGACTTCGAATCAACACTGAAGCTTTCTTT | CASSAPGLRINTEAFF
TRBJ1-5 | - | TRBV30 | TRBD1 | TGTGCCTGGAGTCCCCGGGACAGGGATAATCAGCCCCAGCATTTT | CAWSPRDRDNQPQHF
TRBJ2-1 | - | TRBV5-4 | TRBD1 | TGTGCCAGCAGCCCAACCGGACAGGGGGCGGGCAATGAGCAGTTCTTC | CASSPTGQGAGNEQFF
TRBJ2-7 | - | TRBV11-2 | TRBD2 | TGTGCCAGCAGCTTTCCAGCGGGAGTAAGGGAGCAGTACTTC | CASSFPAGVREQYF
TRBJ1-2 | - | TRBV29-1 | TRBD1 | TGCAGCGTAGAAGGGACAGGTGGCTCGTGGGCTGGCTACACCTTC | CSVEGTGGSWAGYTF
TRBJ2-3 | - | TRBV2 | TRBD2 | TGTGCCAGCAGGGTAGGGACTAGCGCTACACTATTAGGGACAGATACGCAGTATTTT | CASRVGTSATLLGTDTQYF
TRBJ1-3 | - | TRBV7-2 | - | TGTGCCAGCAGCCAAACGAGGGCTTCGGGAAACACCATATATTTT | CASSQTRASGNTIYF
TRBJ2-4 | - | TRBV7-9 | - | TGTGCCAGCAGCCGAAGTCAGGGCGCGGACATTCAGTACTTC | CASSRSQGADIQYF
TRBJ2-3 | - | TRBV5-1 | TRBD1 | TGCGCCAGCAGCTTGATCCCGGGACAGATAAGCACAGATACGCAGTATTTT | CASSLIPGQISTDTQYF
TRBJ2-7 | - | TRBV11-2 | - | TGTGCCAGCAGCTTAGATCCAAGACAGTCCTTAGACGAGCAGTACTTC | CASSLDPRQSLDEQYF
TRBJ2-5 | - | TRBV4-3 | - | TGCGCCAGCAGCCAAGGACTCAAAGAGACCCAGTACTTC | CASSQGLKETQYF
TRBJ1-1 | few | TRBV28 | - | TGTGCCAGCAGGATCAGAACTGAAGCTTTCTTT | CASRIRTEAFF
TRBJ1-6 | once | TRBV30 | - | TGTGCCTGGAGTGCCGGGGTACATAATTCACCCCTCCACTTT | CAWSAGVHNSPLHF
TRBJ1-1 | - | TRBV5-1 | TRBD1 | TGCGCCAGCAGCCGGACAGGGCCGAACACTGAAGCTTTCTTT | CASSRTGPNTEAFF
TRBJ1-3 | - | TRBV7-9 | - | TGTGCCAGCAGCTTACTAGCCCGCCCGGACACCATATATTTT | CASSLLARPDTIYF
TRBJ2-1 | - | TRBV7-9 | TRBD2 | TGTGCCAGCAGAGCGGGGTCCTACAATGAGCAGTTCTTC | CASRAGSYNEQFF
TRBJ1-4 | - | TRBV14 | - | TGTGCCAGCAGCCAAAAGGGGCTACTTAATGAAAAACTGTTTTTT | CASSQKGLLNEKLFF
TRBJ2-1 | - | TRBV18 | - | TGTGCCAGCTCACCCTTAATGAATGAGCAGTTCTTC | CASSPLMNEQFF
TRBJ2-2 | - | TRBV6-2/TRBV6-3 | TRBD1 | TGTGCCAGCAGTTCAGGGGGTAACACCGGGGAGCTGTTTTTT | CASSSGGNTGELFF
TRBJ1-1 | - | TRBV2 | - | TGTGCCAGCAGTCAGGGGACCTCAGGGCGCGGTGAAGCTTTCTTT | CASSQGTSGRGEAFF
TRBJ2-1 | - | TRBV6-4 | TRBD2 | TGTGCCAGCAGTCTTATAGCGGGGCGTTACAATGAGCAGTTCTTC | CASSLIAGRYNEQFF
TRBJ1-2 | - | TRBV7-8 | - | TGTGCCAGCAGCTTAGGAAGGCAGGGGCTCTATGGCTACACCTTC | CASSLGRQGLYGYTF